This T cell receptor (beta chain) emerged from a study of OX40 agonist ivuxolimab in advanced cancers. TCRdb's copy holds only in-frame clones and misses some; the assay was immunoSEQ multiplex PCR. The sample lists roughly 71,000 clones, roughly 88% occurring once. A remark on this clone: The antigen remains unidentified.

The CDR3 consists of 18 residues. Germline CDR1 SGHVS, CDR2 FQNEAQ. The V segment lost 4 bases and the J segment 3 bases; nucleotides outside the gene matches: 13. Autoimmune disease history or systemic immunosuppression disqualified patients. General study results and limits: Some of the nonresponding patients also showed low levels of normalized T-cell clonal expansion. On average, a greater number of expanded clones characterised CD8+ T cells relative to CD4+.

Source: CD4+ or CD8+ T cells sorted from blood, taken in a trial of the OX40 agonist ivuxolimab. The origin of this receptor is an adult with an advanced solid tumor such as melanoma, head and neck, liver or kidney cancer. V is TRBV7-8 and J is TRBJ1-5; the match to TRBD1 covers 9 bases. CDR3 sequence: CASSSPSDRGATNQPQHF. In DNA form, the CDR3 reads TGTGCCAGCAGCTCCCCTTCGGACAGGGGCGCTACCAATCAGCCCCAGCATTTT. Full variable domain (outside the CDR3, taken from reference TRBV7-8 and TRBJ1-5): GAGVSQSPRYKVAKRGQDVALRCDPISGHVSLFWYQQALGQGPEFLTYFQNEAQLDKSGLPSDRFFAERPEGSVSTLKIQRTQQEDSAVYLCASSSPSDRGATNQPQHFGDGTRLSIL.